Following are 22 T cell receptor beta chains from one sample sequenced in a study of control samples from healthy donors and cancer patients. TCRdb keeps only in-frame clones here, not all; method: immunoSEQ multiplex PCR. The sample lists 150,000 to 200,000 clones, about 86% seen once, with around 5% in the top ten. Sequenced sample: blood. The receptor source for this set is a woman in her twenties or thirties in good health.

The rearrangement joins TRBV7-2 to TRBJ2-7; no reliable D call. V was pared by 3 bases and J by 0 bases, with 15 bases between. The CDR3 covers 16 residues. Germline CDR1 and CDR2: SGHTA and FQGNSA. The CDR3: CASSFPAKSSSYEQYF. The DNA of the CDR3 is TGTGCCAGCAGCTTCCCGGCTAAGAGCAGCTCCTACGAGCAGTACTTC.

This rearrangement joins TRBV4-1 to TRBJ2-3, with 10 bases that match TRBD2. Germline CDR1 MGHRA, CDR2 YSYEKL. CDR3 length equals 16 residues. The V gene end was trimmed by 0 bases and the J gene end by 0 bases; junction bases not matched to a gene: 0. The CDR3 region is CASSQDSGRSTDTQYF. In DNA, the CDR3 is TGCGCCAGCAGCCAAGATAGCGGGAGGAGCACAGATACGCAGTATTTT.

A remark on this clone: Mismatch with germline at one junction end may stem from a read error. The chain recombines TRBV7-2 with TRBJ2-7; D not resolved. Germline CDR1 SGHTA, CDR2 FQGNSA. The CDR3 runs to 8 residues. The CDR3 DNA reads as TGTGCCAGCAGCCCGTCCCACTTC. This translates into CASSPSHF. The full variable domain, in which reference TRBV7-2 and TRBJ2-7 provide the parts outside the CDR3, is GAGVSQSPSNKVTEKGKDVELRCDPISGHTALYWYRQSLGQGLEFLIYFQGNSAPDKSGLPSDRFSAERTGGSVSTLTIQRTQQEDSAVYLCASSPSHFGPGTRLTVT.

This rearrangement joins TRBV13 to TRBJ2-7; maybe TRBD2 (6 bases). The germline V gene has CDR1 PRHDT and CDR2 FYEKMQ (reference sequence). The length of the CDR3 is 15 residues. The V end lost 4 bases, the J end lost 0 bases, and 13 bases lay between the germline ends. The DNA for the CDR3 is TGTGCCAGCAGCTCCCTTGGACTAAACTCCTACGAGCAGTACGTC. This encodes CASSSLGLNSYEQYV.

V gene TRBV11-2 combines with J gene TRBJ2-7; D might be TRBD1 (6 bases). The CDR3 totals 16 residues. V lost 1 base and J 0 bases, leaving 13 bases between the germline ends. The germline V gene has CDR1 SGHAT and CDR2 FQNNGV. CDR3 sequence: CASSLALTGYSYEQYF. Written as DNA, the CDR3 is TGTGCCAGCAGCTTAGCCCTGACAGGCTACTCCTACGAGCAGTACTTC.

The chain joins TRBV14 to TRBJ2-3; TRBD2 matches at 8 bases. CDR1 is SGHDN and CDR2 is FVKESK in the germline V gene. Trimming took 3 bases from V and 4 from J; bases not matched to a gene: 6. CDR3 size: 15 residues. CDR3 region: CASSHLAGGSDTQYF. CDR3 in DNA: TGTGCCAGCAGCCATCTGGCGGGGGGCTCAGATACGCAGTATTTT.

This chain uses TRBV10-3 with TRBJ2-6; TRBD1 matches 8 bases. Germline-derived CDR1 and CDR2 are ENHRY and SYGVKD. The CDR3 contains 15 residues. The ends lost 8 bases at V and 1 base at J; junction bases unmatched: 4. DNA of the CDR3: TGTGCCATCGGTAGACAGGGGTCTGGGGCCAACGTCCTGACTTTC. Amino acid sequence: CAIGRQGSGANVLTF.

The rearrangement links TRBV7-6 to TRBJ2-5; D call uncertain. V lost 2 bases to trimming and J lost 0 bases, with 7 bases between them. CDR3 size: 14 residues. Germline CDR1 reads SGHVS; CDR2 reads FNYEAQ. This CDR3 is CASSLSVYQETQYF. The CDR3 DNA reads TGTGCCAGCAGCTTATCCGTATACCAAGAGACCCAGTACTTC.

This sequence joins TRBV28 and TRBJ2-5; D uncertain. The CDR3 consists of 12 residues. Trimming shortened V by 1 base and J by 0 bases, and 0 bases separated the two germline ends. Looked up from germline, CDR1 is MDHEN and CDR2 is SYDVKM. Here the CDR3 reads CASSLYQETQYF. The DNA for the CDR3 is TGTGCCAGCAGTTTATACCAAGAGACCCAGTACTTC.

The genes are TRBV5-6 and TRBJ1-4, with 8 bases identical to TRBD1. Losses at the gene ends were 0 bases for V and 8 bases for J; bases not matched to a gene: 6. Germline lookup yields CDR1 SGHDT and CDR2 YYEEEE. This CDR3 region has 15 residues. In DNA, the CDR3 is TGTGCCAGCAGCTTGGCGCAGGGGGCGGACGAAAAACTGTTTTTT. Translated, it gives CASSLAQGADEKLFF. Full variable domain (remainder filled in from reference TRBV5-6 and TRBJ1-4): DAGVTQSPTHLIKTRGQQVTLRCSPKSGHDTVSWYQQALGQGPQFIFQYYEEEERQRGNFPDRFSGHQFPNYSSELNVNALLLGDSALYLCASSLAQGADEKLFFGSGTQLSVL.

The V and J genes are TRBV19 and TRBJ2-7, with 9 bases fitting TRBD1. In germline, CDR1 is LNHDA, CDR2 SQIVND (reference sequence). With 5 bases clipped from V and 6 bases from J, the junction kept 5 bases outside the gene matches. The CDR3 extends over 13 amino acids. CDR3 in DNA: TGTGCCAGTAGTCCTGGGACAGGGCTCGAGCAGTACGTC. It yields the protein CASSPGTGLEQYV.

CDR3 protein: CASGVPSGANVLTF. The CDR3 DNA is TGTGCCAGCGGGGTACCATCTGGGGCCAACGTCCTGACTTTC. The chain joins TRBV5-4 to TRBJ2-6; D call uncertain. Per germline, CDR1 SGHNT and CDR2 YYREEE (reference sequence). Trimming removed 7 bases from V and 1 base from J, with 9 bases in between. This CDR3 spans 14 amino acids.

V usage is TRBV4-1 and J usage is TRBJ2-1; D might be TRBD2 (6 bases). The CDR3 has 14 residues. CDR1 is MGHRA and CDR2 is YSYEKL in the germline V gene. V was clipped by 1 base and J by 6 bases, with 10 bases between them. CDR3 nucleotides: TGCGCCAGCAGCCAAGTAGGCGGGGTCAATGAGCAGTTCTTC. Its translation: CASSQVGGVNEQFF.

The chain employs TRBV9 and TRBJ1-4; 10 nucleotides match TRBD1. V trimming: 4 bases; J trimming: 5 bases; junction bases outside the gene matches: 5. There are 15 residues in the CDR3. Per the germline V gene, CDR1 is SGDLS and CDR2 is YYNGEE. The DNA of the CDR3 is TGTGCCAGCAGCCCCCTGGACAGGGGGAATGAAAAACTGTTTTTT. This encodes CASSPLDRGNEKLFF.

The rearrangement uses TRBV3-1 (or the pseudogene TRBV3-2) and TRBJ2-4; D could derive from TRBD1 or TRBD2 (6 bases each). V was trimmed by 4 bases and J by 8 bases, leaving 15 bases between them. This CDR3 has 14 amino acids. Per germline, CDR1 LGHDT and CDR2 YNNKEL (reference sequence). The CDR3 here is CASSRVGGPDIQYF. In DNA form, the CDR3 reads TGTGCCAGCAGCCGAGTTGGGGGGCCGGACATTCAGTACTTC.

The chain combines TRBV27 with TRBJ2-2, with 7 nucleotides matching TRBD2. This CDR3 is 15 amino acids long. J was trimmed by 1 base and V by 8 bases; bases with no gene match: 7. The germline CDR1 and CDR2 sequences are MNHEY and SMNVEV (reference sequence). The CDR3 DNA follows: TGTGCCAGCCGCCCGGGGGGACTGAACACCGGGGAGCTGTTTTTT. Translating it yields CASRPGGLNTGELFF.

DNA of the CDR3: TGTGCCAGCAGTAAAACTGCGAATCAGCCCCAGCATTTT. It is translated as CASSKTANQPQHF. The V gene is TRBV12-3 or TRBV12-4, the J gene TRBJ1-5; D gene uncertain. The CDR3 is made up of 13 amino acids. V was pared by 5 bases and J by 4 bases, with 9 bases between.

Comments on this clone: A junction boundary mismatches the germline segment, possibly from a read error. The genes are TRBV10-1 and TRBJ2-2; 10 nucleotides align to TRBD2. Looked up from germline, CDR1 is WNHNN and CDR2 is SYGVQD (reference sequence). This CDR3 contains 18 residues. CDR3 protein: CTSSEAPPSGRAVGELFF. The CDR3 DNA reads TGCACCAGCAGTGAGGCGCCCCCCAGCGGGAGGGCGGTCGGGGAGCTGTTTTTT.

The V call is TRBV7-9, the J call TRBJ1-2; 7 nucleotides line up with TRBD1. Trimming removed 1 base from V and 11 bases from J; junction bases left unmatched: 7. The CDR3 has 13 residues. CDR1 and CDR2 (germline): SEHNR, FQNEAQ (reference sequence). The CDR3 bases are TGTGCCAGCAGCTTAGGGGGGGACAGCCGGTACACCTTC. Its protein product is CASSLGGDSRYTF.

The chain recombines TRBV20-1 with TRBJ1-1; D ambiguous. Looked up from germline, CDR1 is DFQATT and CDR2 is SNEGSKA (reference sequence). CDR3 size: 12 residues. The V and J ends lost 3 bases and 0 bases respectively, with 5 bases between them. Here the CDR3 reads CSASVMNTEAFF. CDR3 coding DNA: TGCAGTGCTAGTGTCATGAACACTGAAGCTTTCTTT.

This chain uses TRBV4-2 with TRBJ1-2; D perhaps matches TRBD1 (5 bases). Trimming stripped 0 bases from V and 4 bases from J, with 15 bases between. The germline V gene encodes CDR1 LGHNA and CDR2 YNFKEQ. This CDR3 has 16 residues. The CDR3 bases are TGTGCCAGCAGCCAAGATAGGCGGGGAGGGACCTATGGCTACACCTTC. Its translation is CASSQDRRGGTYGYTF.

The rearrangement uses TRBV4-1 and TRBJ2-5; a possible D gene is TRBD1 (6 bases). Trimming left V 4 bases short and J 5 bases short, with 29 bases between. The V gene's germline CDR1 is MGHRA and CDR2 YSYEKL. The CDR3 sequence is 19 residues long. This CDR3 reads CASSLYYRVATPGEETQYF. DNA of the CDR3: TGCGCCAGCAGCCTCTACTATAGGGTAGCGACCCCAGGGGAGGAGACCCAGTACTTC.